Listed here are 16 T cell receptor beta chains from one sample, sequenced in a study. TCRdb itself ran the RT-PCR reads through MiXCR, one entry per CDR3 protein. The table lists about 700,000 distinct CDR3 sequences, 14% of them singletons. Sequenced: memory CD4+ T cells from blood. The receptor set was obtained from a female donor in good health, serving as a healthy control.

V usage is TRBV3-1 and J usage is TRBJ2-1; D is uncertain. Trimming took 3 bases from V and 7 from J, leaving 10 bases between them. Germline CDR1 and CDR2: LGHDT and YNNKEL (reference sequence). This CDR3 region has 13 residues. CDR3 coding DNA: TGTGCCAGCAGCCAGGGCCGCTGGAATGAGCAGTTCTTC. This encodes CASSQGRWNEQFF.

This clonotype was seen more than once but under ten times. The V gene is TRBV20-1, the J gene TRBJ2-3; D remains unclear. CDR3 length equals 13 residues. Germline assignment: CDR1 DFQATT and CDR2 SNEGSKA (reference sequence). V was shortened by 5 bases and J by 1 base, with 10 bases between the two germline ends. This CDR3 is CSAQRVRTDTQYF. CDR3 DNA: TGCAGTGCTCAAAGGGTTCGCACAGATACGCAGTATTTT.

The V gene is TRBV5-1, the J gene TRBJ2-5, with D possibly called TRBD1 or TRBD2 (5 bases each). The CDR3 length is 14 residues. V lost 0 bases and J 4 bases, leaving 10 bases between the germline ends. Germline assignment: CDR1 SGHRS and CDR2 YFSETQ. The CDR3 DNA sequence: TGCGCCAGCAGCTTGGAACTAGGGGCAGAGACCCAGTACTTC. Its translation is CASSLELGAETQYF.

This clonotype was observed a few times. DNA for the CDR3: TGTGCCAGCAGCTTAACCCGGGGGAGAAACGAGCAGTACTTC. This gives the protein CASSLTRGRNEQYF. The gene calls are TRBV7-2 and TRBJ2-7, with a possible D match to TRBD2 (6 bases). V was pared by 2 bases and J by 5 bases, with 13 bases between. Germline V CDR1 and CDR2: SGHTA, FQGNSA. This CDR3 has 14 amino acids.

J is TRBJ1-6 and V is TRBV28; no clear D gene. The CDR3 extends over 13 amino acids. The germline CDR1 and CDR2 sequences are MDHEN and SYDVKM. The CDR3: CAAGPLYNSPLHF. The CDR3 DNA follows: TGTGCTGCCGGACCCCTCTATAATTCACCCCTCCACTTT. The complete variable domain, with remaining parts taken from reference TRBV28 and TRBJ1-6, reads DVKVTQSSRYLVKRTGEKVFLECVQDMDHENMFWYRQDPGLGLRLIYFSYDVKMKEKGDIPEGYSVSREKKERFSLILESASTNQTSMYLCAAGPLYNSPLHFGNGTRLTVT.

This clonotype has a single count. Lacking the conserved final phenylalanine or tryptophan, this CDR3 likely reflects a read error. The chain employs TRBV6-5 and TRBJ2-1, with D possibly TRBD1 on 6 matching bases. Germline CDR1 and CDR2: MNHEY and SVGAGI. V lost 0 bases and J 6 bases, leaving 15 bases between the germline ends. The CDR3 runs 16 residues. CDR3 nucleotides: TGTGCCAGCAGTTACTCCGGGACACCCACGGCCAATGAGCAGTTCCTC. Translated, it gives CASSYSGTPTANEQFL.

The CDR3 nucleotides read TGCGCCAGCAGCTTGGATGCAGGAAACACCGGGGAGCTGTTTTTT. Translated, it gives CASSLDAGNTGELFF. V gene TRBV5-1 combines with J gene TRBJ2-2; D gene unclear. V lost 0 bases, J lost 2 bases, and 8 bases lay in between. The CDR3 consists of 15 residues. CDR1 and CDR2 (germline): SGHRS, YFSETQ.

There are a few counts of this clonotype. The V and J genes are TRBV28 and TRBJ1-2, with a tentative D call TRBD1 (5 bases). Trimming removed 6 bases at V and 8 bases at J, with 13 bases between. Germline V gene lookup returns CDR1 MDHEN and CDR2 SYDVKM. This CDR3 comprises 12 residues. CDR3 region: CASSPGAPGYTF. CDR3 nucleotides: TGTGCCAGCAGCCCCGGGGCACCGGGCTACACCTTC.

This clonotype turned up a few times. The chain combines TRBV4-2 with TRBJ2-4; 7 bases are shared with TRBD1. The trim removed 4 bases at V and 8 bases at J, leaving 5 bases unmatched. This CDR3 comprises 13 residues. Looked up from germline, CDR1 is LGHNA and CDR2 is YNFKEQ. This chain's CDR3 is CASSRDRVDIQYF. CDR3 DNA: TGTGCCAGCAGCCGAGACAGGGTGGACATTCAGTACTTC.

This clonotype was recorded many times. J is TRBJ1-2 and V is TRBV6-5; D not resolved. Looked up from germline, CDR1 is MNHEY and CDR2 is SVGAGI. V was cut by 6 bases and J by 8 bases, with 16 bases left in between. The CDR3 contains 13 residues. In nucleotides, the CDR3 is TGTGCCAGCAGCCGAGGACCATGGTACGGCTACACCTTC. It is translated as CASSRGPWYGYTF.

In its sample, this clonotype was seen many times. This chain uses TRBV20-1 with TRBJ2-7, with 9 bases lining up with TRBD2. There are 13 residues in the CDR3. Trimming took 2 bases from V and 7 from J; bases not matched to a gene: 6. Germline V CDR1 and CDR2: DFQATT, SNEGSKA (reference sequence). CDR3 nucleotides: TGCAGTGCTAGACTAGCGGGGACGTCTGAGCAGTACTTC. Translated: CSARLAGTSEQYF.

The chain recombines TRBV7-8 with TRBJ2-7, with D perhaps TRBD1 (7 bases). The CDR3 length is 16 residues. Germline CDR1 SGHVS, CDR2 FQNEAQ. Trimming stripped 4 bases from V and 2 bases from J, with 18 bases between. CDR3 amino acids: CASSSLGGQSTYEQYF. As DNA, the CDR3 is TGTGCCAGCAGCTCTCTCGGGGGACAGTCCACCTACGAGCAGTACTTC.

This rearrangement joins TRBV7-6 to TRBJ2-3; 10 positions agree with TRBD2. The V and J ends lost 2 bases and 5 bases, in that order; junction bases with no gene match: 7. This CDR3 is built from 16 residues. Germline V gene data show CDR1 as SGHVS and CDR2 as FNYEAQ. Here the CDR3 DNA reads TGTGCCAGCAGCTTAATGAGCGGGGGGGCTCAAGATACGCAGTATTTT. As protein: CASSLMSGGAQDTQYF.

The table lists this clonotype with many counts. The chain is built from TRBV12-3 or TRBV12-4 and TRBJ1-2, with D tentatively TRBD1 (5 bases). CDR3 size: 13 residues. Trimming removed 5 bases from V and 2 bases from J, with 9 bases in between. The CDR3 nucleotides read TGTGCCAGCAGTGGGGACGGCAACTATGGCTACACCTTC. It encodes CASSGDGNYGYTF.

This clonotype was recorded once. The chain employs TRBV28 and TRBJ1-4; D unclear. This CDR3 spans 15 amino acids. Between the trimmed V and J ends, which lost 6 bases and 4 bases, there was a span of 15 bases. Germline V gene data show CDR1 as MDHEN and CDR2 as SYDVKM. The CDR3 region has the DNA TGTGCCAGCAGCTCCCGCGGAGAGCTTAATGAAAAACTGTTTTTT. Translating it yields CASSSRGELNEKLFF. Drawing the rest from reference TRBV28 and TRBJ1-4, the complete variable domain is DVKVTQSSRYLVKRTGEKVFLECVQDMDHENMFWYRQDPGLGLRLIYFSYDVKMKEKGDIPEGYSVSREKKERFSLILESASTNQTSMYLCASSSRGELNEKLFFGSGTQLSVL.

CDR3 DNA sequence: TGTGCCAGCAGTTTTCGTCAGGGGGCCCCCTACTTC. It yields the protein CASSFRQGAPYF. The chain combines TRBV27 with TRBJ2-7, with 8 bases matching TRBD1. Germline V CDR1 and CDR2: MNHEY, SMNVEV (reference sequence). CDR3 length: 12 residues. The trim removed 3 bases at V and 13 bases at J, leaving 8 bases unmatched.